These 12 T cell receptor beta chains were all obtained from the same sample, sequenced in a study of Ad26.COV2.S vaccination and SARS-CoV-2 variants. Sequencing used immunoSEQ multiplex PCR; TCRdb keeps in-frame clones, though not all of them. The data contain about 400,000 clones, less than 90% of them singletons. Treatment specified: roughly 19 received Ad26.COV2.S at low or high dose, single or two shots; roughly five received placebo; per-sample allocation not given. On day 63 after the first injection, vaccine and placebo recipients gave samples. The source was peripheral blood, collected in a trial of Ad26.COV2.S vaccine versus placebo. Receptors were obtained from a person between 18 and 60 years old who received the Ad26.COV2.S COVID-19 vaccine or a placebo.

Note on this clone: Distinct nucleotide sequences in the sample also encode this CDR3. This rearrangement joins TRBV7-8 to TRBJ2-3, with D hard to call. V was shortened by 5 bases and J by 1 base, with 7 bases between the two germline ends. Germline CDR1 SGHVS, CDR2 FQNEAQ. This CDR3 region has 13 residues. DNA of the CDR3: TGTGCCAGCAGCATAAGGCGCACAGATACGCAGTATTTT. It yields the protein CASSIRRTDTQYF.

The genes are TRBV19 and TRBJ1-5; 10 nucleotides match TRBD1. V dropped 3 bases and J dropped 8; count of bases not matched to a gene: 7. CDR1 and CDR2 (germline): LNHDA, SQIVND (reference sequence). This CDR3 has 15 amino acids. CDR3 nucleotides: TGTGCCAGTAGTATCGCGACAGGGGGCAGGGAGCCCCAGCATTTT. Translated: CASSIATGGREPQHF.

In its sample, this clone was seen once. The CDR3 loop is CASSRGRGPRDEQFF. CDR3 bases: TGTGCCAGCAGCCGCGGACGAGGCCCTCGCGATGAGCAGTTCTTC. V and J are TRBV7-9 and TRBJ2-1; D not certain. CDR1 and CDR2 (germline): SEHNR, FQNEAQ (reference sequence). Trimming removed 5 bases from V and 8 bases from J, with 19 bases in between. The CDR3 spans 15 residues.

The chain couples TRBV29-1 to TRBJ1-1; D is perhaps TRBD1 (5 bases). Trimming pared 7 bases from V and 0 bases from J, leaving 12 bases between. The CDR3 is 13 amino acids. Germline CDR1 SQVTM, CDR2 ANQGSEA. The CDR3 here is CSAGQGVNTEAFF. DNA of the CDR3: TGCAGCGCCGGGCAGGGAGTGAACACTGAAGCTTTCTTT.

This chain links TRBV19 with TRBJ1-2; 9 positions match TRBD1. This CDR3 contains 14 residues. V lost 4 bases, J lost 1 base, and 1 base stayed unmatched. From germline, CDR1 is LNHDA and CDR2 SQIVND (reference sequence). In nucleotides, the CDR3 is TGTGCCAGTAGTAGGGACAGGGATAACTATGGCTACACCTTC. It is translated as CASSRDRDNYGYTF. Full variable domain (remainder filled in from reference TRBV19 and TRBJ1-2): DGGITQSPKYLFRKEGQNVTLSCEQNLNHDAMYWYRQDPGQGLRLIYYSQIVNDFQKGDIAEGYSVSREKKESFPLTVTSAQKNPTAFYLCASSRDRDNYGYTFGSGTRLTVV.

The table lists this clone with a few counts. V and J are TRBV20-1 and TRBJ1-2; a possible D gene is TRBD1 (6 bases). V was shortened by 3 bases and J by 5 bases, with 16 bases between the two germline ends. Germline assignment: CDR1 DFQATT and CDR2 SNEGSKA (reference sequence). The CDR3 covers 14 residues. The CDR3 is CSASGRGKEYGYTF. The DNA for the CDR3 is TGCAGTGCTAGTGGCAGGGGTAAGGAATATGGCTACACCTTC.

This clone was observed a single time. The chain has TRBV6-5 and TRBJ1-1; D is ambiguous. Germline CDR1 reads MNHEY; CDR2 reads SVGAGI. The V gene lost 6 bases and the J gene lost 4 bases, with 15 bases spanning the gap. This CDR3 region has 14 residues. In DNA, the CDR3 is TGTGCCAGCAGAGTCCAAAGGGTATCCACTGAAGCTTTCTTT. Its translation is CASRVQRVSTEAFF.

The rearrangement links TRBV4-1 to TRBJ1-3; 12 nucleotides agree with TRBD1. The CDR3 length is 21 residues. With V trimmed by 2 bases and J by 0 bases, 14 bases remained unmatched. CDR1 is MGHRA and CDR2 is YSYEKL in the germline V gene. CDR3 coding DNA: TGCGCCAGCAGCCAAATGGGGGGGACAGGGGGCAACCCTAGCTCTGGAAACACCATATATTTT. It specifies CASSQMGGTGGNPSSGNTIYF.

The chain recombines TRBV5-8 with TRBJ2-7, with unresolved D. Germline V gene lookup returns CDR1 SGHTS and CDR2 YDEGEE. V was clipped by 1 base and J by 2 bases, with 7 bases between them. CDR3 size: 13 residues. CDR3 nucleotide sequence: TGTGCCAGCAGCTTGCTCAGCACCTACGAGCAGTACTTC. It specifies CASSLLSTYEQYF.

This chain uses TRBV6-6 with TRBJ1-5; D unresolved. The germline CDR1 and CDR2 sequences are MNHNY and SVGAGI (reference sequence). V lost 4 bases and J lost 2, with 12 bases in between. The CDR3 is 15 residues long. Here the CDR3 DNA reads TGTGCCAGCAGTTCTTTAGGGCCGGGCAATCAGCCCCAGCATTTT. Protein sequence: CASSSLGPGNQPQHF.

The V call is TRBV6-5, the J call TRBJ2-7, with no clear D. The germline gives CDR1 MNHEY, CDR2 SVGAGI. V was clipped by 0 bases and J by 0 bases, with 12 bases between them. CDR3 size: 16 residues. The CDR3 is CASSYSTVESSYEQYF. In DNA form, the CDR3 reads TGTGCCAGCAGTTACTCGACTGTCGAGAGCTCCTACGAGCAGTACTTC.

This clone has only a few counts. The chain has TRBV5-4 and TRBJ2-4, with TRBD1 matching 8 bases. V was clipped by 4 bases and J by 9 bases; unmatched bases: 6. Germline assignment: CDR1 SGHNT and CDR2 YYREEE (reference sequence). CDR3 size: 13 residues. CDR3 bases: TGTGCCAGCAGCGAAGGACAGGGAACCATTCAGTACTTC. Encoded protein: CASSEGQGTIQYF.